The rows below give T cell receptor beta chains drawn from one sample of a study of blood T cell repertoires in COVID-19. Clones were sequenced by immunoSEQ multiplex PCR, and TCRdb holds only the in-frame ones, with some missing. The sample lists 200,000 or so clones, approximately 89% occurring once. Sequenced material: PBMCs or T cells enriched from blood (not recorded which). The receptors shown here come from a woman between 25 and 40 years old who had been exposed to COVID-19. Both conserved end residues are part of each CDR3. A D gene is named only where the DNA matches it firmly. The size entry is marked missing in some rows and otherwise reads once, few, many or a size class.

j_gene: TRBJ1-2
v_gene: TRBV7-8
d_gene: -
abundance: -
CDR3nt: TGTGCCAGCAGCTTAGCTGGCCCCCTCATCACCCCGAACTATGGCTACACCTTC
CDR3aa: CASSLAGPLITPNYGYTF

j_gene: TRBJ1-5
v_gene: TRBV6-1
d_gene: -
abundance: -
CDR3nt: TGTGCCAGCAGTGAAGCGCCGGGGCAGCCCCAGCATTTT
CDR3aa: CASSEAPGQPQHF

j_gene: TRBJ2-5
v_gene: TRBV6-5
d_gene: -
abundance: -
CDR3nt: TGTGCCAGCAGCAAGCGGACTAAAGAGACCCAGTACTTC
CDR3aa: CASSKRTKETQYF

j_gene: TRBJ2-7
v_gene: TRBV9
d_gene: TRBD2
abundance: once
CDR3nt: TGTGCCAGCAGCCTAGATAGCGGGAGGGCCTACGAGCAGTACTTC
CDR3aa: CASSLDSGRAYEQYF

j_gene: TRBJ1-6
v_gene: TRBV7-2
d_gene: -
abundance: -
CDR3nt: TGTGCCAGCAGCCGGGATATCGTGAGCGGTTCACCCCTCCACTTT
CDR3aa: CASSRDIVSGSPLHF

j_gene: TRBJ2-3
v_gene: TRBV14
d_gene: TRBD1
abundance: -
CDR3nt: TGTGCCAGCAGCCAAGAACGGCGGGACAGGGATTACACAGATACGCAGTATTTT
CDR3aa: CASSQERRDRDYTDTQYF

j_gene: TRBJ1-2
v_gene: TRBV7-9
d_gene: TRBD1
abundance: -
CDR3nt: TGTGCCAGCAGCCATACGGGACAGGGGAGTTCTGGCTACACCTTC
CDR3aa: CASSHTGQGSSGYTF

j_gene: TRBJ1-1
v_gene: TRBV6-5
d_gene: -
abundance: -
CDR3nt: TGTGCCAGCAGTTACTCGGCAGGGAAAAAATTCACTGAAGCTTTCTTT
CDR3aa: CASSYSAGKKFTEAFF

j_gene: TRBJ2-3
v_gene: TRBV7-9
d_gene: -
abundance: -
CDR3nt: TGTGCCAGCAGCTTAGCCGACTCTTCTAGCACAGATACGCAGTATTTT
CDR3aa: CASSLADSSSTDTQYF

j_gene: TRBJ2-1
v_gene: TRBV10-3
d_gene: TRBD2
abundance: -
CDR3nt: TGTGCCATCAGTGGAGCGGGGACTAGCGGGATGGATGAGCAGTTCTTC
CDR3aa: CAISGAGTSGMDEQFF

j_gene: TRBJ1-2
v_gene: TRBV5-5
d_gene: -
abundance: -
CDR3nt: TGTGCCAGCAGCTTAGGAGCAGGGGATGACTATGGCTACACCTTC
CDR3aa: CASSLGAGDDYGYTF

j_gene: TRBJ2-5
v_gene: TRBV9
d_gene: TRBD1
abundance: -
CDR3nt: TGTGCCAGCAGCTACCGCGGGACAGGGGGCCGCTTTAACCAAGAGACCCAGTACTTC
CDR3aa: CASSYRGTGGRFNQETQYF

j_gene: TRBJ1-5
v_gene: TRBV7-8
d_gene: TRBD1
abundance: -
CDR3nt: TGTGCCAGCAGCTCCAGGGGGCCCGGTCAGCCCCAGCATTTT
CDR3aa: CASSSRGPGQPQHF

j_gene: TRBJ2-1
v_gene: TRBV6-5
d_gene: -
abundance: -
CDR3nt: TGTGCCAGCATGCGAGGCCAGGGGGGAATCAATGAGCAGTTCTTC
CDR3aa: CASMRGQGGINEQFF

j_gene: TRBJ1-1
v_gene: TRBV9
d_gene: TRBD1
abundance: -
CDR3nt: TGTGCCAGCAGCGTGACATTCGAGACAGGGCTTGTGAACACTGAAGCTTTCTTT
CDR3aa: CASSVTFETGLVNTEAFF